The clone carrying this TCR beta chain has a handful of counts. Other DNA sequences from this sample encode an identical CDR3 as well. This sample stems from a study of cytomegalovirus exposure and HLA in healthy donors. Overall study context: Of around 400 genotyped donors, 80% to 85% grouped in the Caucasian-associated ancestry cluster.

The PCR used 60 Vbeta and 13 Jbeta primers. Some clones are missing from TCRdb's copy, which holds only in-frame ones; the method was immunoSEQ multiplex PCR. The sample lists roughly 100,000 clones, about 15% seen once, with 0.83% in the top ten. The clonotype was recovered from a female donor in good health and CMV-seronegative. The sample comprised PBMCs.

The CDR3 here is CASSFGQGSTEAFF. The CDR3 nucleotides are TGTGCCAGCAGCTTCGGACAGGGGTCTACTGAAGCTTTCTTT. The V and J genes are TRBV7-9 and TRBJ1-1; TRBD1 agrees at 9 bases. The J segment lost 5 bases and the V segment lost 3 bases, leaving 4 bases of the junction unmatched. Germline V gene sequence: CDR1 SEHNR, CDR2 FQNEAQ (reference sequence). The CDR3 totals 14 residues.